This TCR beta chain was sequenced for a study of T cells in Graves' hyperthyroidism and ophthalmopathy. Study-wide results and limits: Before onset, by a median of about six months, the model predicted ophthalmopathy.

There were TCR beta CDR3 regions amplified from RNA transcripts. First-round RT-PCR with HTBI primers amplified the TCR CDR3 region. From the multiplex PCR reads, TCRdb called clonotypes with MiXCR, one entry per CDR3 protein. The sample lists roughly 720,000 distinct CDR3 sequences, roughly 17% occurring once. This clonotype was detected ten times or more. Its antigen is undetermined. Stable disease denoted Graves' hyperthyroidism without ophthalmopathy progression within 18 months. The study enrolled patients aged 18 to 65 with newly diagnosed hyperthyroidism of under 2 months' duration. PBMCs were sourced from roughly 9.7 ml fresh peripheral blood. CDR1 MNHEY and CDR2 SMNVEV come from the germline V gene (reference sequence). V was clipped by 10 bases and J by 1 base; unmatched bases: 4. The CDR3 runs 12 residues.

Sequenced input: blood. The clonotype was recovered from a man aged 45-65 years with Graves' hyperthyroidism. The chain joins TRBV27 to TRBJ2-7; 7 bases line up with TRBD1. The CDR3 DNA follows: TGTGCCACCGGGGACAGTTCCTACGAGCAGTACTTC. This encodes CATGDSSYEQYF.